This T cell receptor (beta chain) was recovered during a study of cytomegalovirus exposure and HLA in healthy donors. The repertoire was sequenced with immunoSEQ multiplex PCR; TCRdb's copy has only in-frame clones and lacks some. The sample includes some 65,000 clones, around 97% of them seen just once. CDR3 size: 11 residues. V dropped 7 bases and J dropped 3 bases, with 7 bases sitting between them. The germline V gene has CDR1 SGHRS and CDR2 YFSETQ. Sequenced material: PBMCs. J is TRBJ2-5 and V is TRBV5-1; D gene uncertain. The clonotype comes from a man aged 18 to 30 in good health and CMV-seronegative. CDR3 sequence reads: CASRYEETQYF. The DNA for the CDR3 is TGCGCCAGCCGGTACGAAGAGACCCAGTACTTC. The full variable domain, completed using reference TRBV5-1 and TRBJ2-5, is KAGVTQTPRYLIKTRGQQVTLSCSPISGHRSVSWYQQTPGQGLQFLFEYFSETQRNKGNFPGRFSGRQFSNSRSEMNVSTLELGDSALYLCASRYEETQYFGPGTRLLVL.